This TCR beta chain was profiled in a study of post-analysis software for immune sequencing data (dated by TCRdb to the mid-2010s). In terms of the full investigation: Relapsing-remitting, secondary progressive and progressive-relapsing multiple sclerosis were recorded as disease courses, and subtype annotation was lacking for some patients. Patient repertoires were compared against roughly 12 previously published healthy control repertoires from donors aged roughly 6 to 28 years. A subset of samples was prepared in parallel using single-end sample barcoding, then pooled and co-amplified after Illumina adapter ligation. Broad study findings and their caveats: Significantly lower normalized Chao1 diversity was found in multiple sclerosis patients than in controls, suggesting substantial peripheral T-cell clonal expansion. Strong co-clustering of samples prepared in the same batch was shown by direct clustering with F measure, prompting a batch-effect correction. The multiple sclerosis patient group was slightly younger than the control group. Significantly higher frequencies in patients than in controls were found for five or six TRBV segments, including TRBV5-6, TRBV5-1 and TRBV20-1.

In regard to this clonotype: Its antigen remains undetermined. The record has no base qualities; no much larger clone is one base away.

Library preparation used PCR. The reads were generated on an Illumina HiSeq 2500. To reduce PCR and sequencing biases, unique molecular identifiers were incorporated into the TCR beta cDNA libraries. Per 1 to 10 million input T cells, roughly 500,000 cDNA molecules were obtained, such that each molecule approximated one T cell. The patient libraries were prepared and sequenced using the same protocol as the earlier healthy control dataset. Within a given batch, samples were prepared together, multiplexed and sequenced on the same HiSeq lane. The original methods were these. Raw barcoded reads were processed with MIGEC, and single-read molecular identifier groups were discarded before consensus assembly and CDR3 extraction. VDJtools was used for post-analysis of the clonotype tables, and diversity was normalized by down-sampling every dataset to the size of the smallest sample. In repertoire overlap clustering, CDR3 amino acid sequences, but not nucleotide sequences, were matched to correct batch-related cross-sample contamination. Starting from the raw public reads, TCRdb applied fastp trimming at Q25, assembled clones with MiXCR and retained in-frame beta chains. Duplicate CDR3 protein sequences are folded into a single record with the most common DNA and genes. The V and J calls shown here were made by TCRdb, not taken from the authors' results. This sample lists hundreds of thousands of distinct CDR3 sequences; approximately 57% were detected once. The ten largest clones capture about 4.8% of the sample.

Relative to germline, V is missing 4 bases and J is missing 2 bases, with 5 bases of the junction outside any gene match. In the germline V gene, CDR1 corresponds to SQVTM and CDR2 to ANQGSEA. From its cysteine to its phenylalanine, the CDR3 spans 14 amino acids. CDR3 DNA is the only sequence kept; it has 42 bases, read in frame from the first base. To demonstrate the VDJtools post-analysis software, TCR beta repertoires were profiled from the peripheral blood of roughly 14 young patients with multiple sclerosis. The multiple sclerosis patients were children and adolescents between about 6 and 16 years of age.

The rearrangement joined TRBV29-1 to TRBJ2-1; TRBD1 aligns with 7 central bases. Sequencing was done on a sample of blood. The origin of this receptor is a girl between 5 and 17 years old with multiple sclerosis. The CDR3 protein sequence reads: CSVAEGAAYNEQFF. DNA sequence: TGCAGCGTTGCCGAGGGGGCAGCCTACAATGAGCAGTTCTTC.